These 16 T cell receptor beta chains originate from one sample sequenced in a study of early T cells in non-severe SARS-CoV-2 infection. TCRdb reanalysed the 5' RACE reads using MiXCR and keeps one entry per CDR3 protein. The sample includes about 56,000 distinct CDR3 sequences, approximately 10% of them seen just once. The source material was whole blood. Receptor source: an adult who was a healthcare worker with PCR-confirmed SARS-CoV-2 infection or an uninfected control (not recorded which).

In its sample, this clonotype was seen a few times. This chain uses TRBV29-1 with TRBJ1-1; D is perhaps TRBD1 (5 bases). Looked up from germline, CDR1 is SQVTM and CDR2 is ANQGSEA. The CDR3 runs to 14 residues. Trimming removed 0 bases at V and 5 bases at J, with 13 bases between. The CDR3 reads CSVEESAGKTEAFF. Written as DNA, the CDR3 is TGCAGCGTTGAAGAATCGGCAGGGAAGACTGAAGCTTTCTTT.

This chain links TRBV9 with TRBJ2-7; TRBD1 aligns across 9 bases. V shed 4 bases, J shed 5 bases, and the junction held 10 bases outside the gene matches. Germline V gene lookup returns CDR1 SGDLS and CDR2 YYNGEE. CDR3 length equals 15 residues. CDR3 protein: CASSPRGQGRDEQYF. In nucleotides, the CDR3 is TGTGCCAGCAGCCCCAGAGGACAGGGGAGAGACGAGCAGTACTTC.

This sequence joins TRBV7-9 and TRBJ2-3; perhaps TRBD2 as D (5 bases). The ends were cut back, 5 bases at V and 0 bases at J, with 18 bases in the middle. The CDR3 totals 17 residues. CDR1 and CDR2 from the germline V gene are SEHNR and FQNEAQ (reference sequence). The CDR3 sequence: CASSQTPSGISTDTQYF. CDR3 bases: TGTGCCAGCAGCCAAACCCCTTCGGGGATTAGCACAGATACGCAGTATTTT.

This clonotype has only a few counts. The chain carries TRBV11-2 and TRBJ2-1, with 14 positions matching TRBD2. The germline V gene has CDR1 SGHAT and CDR2 FQNNGV. V was clipped by 3 bases and J by 7 bases; unmatched bases: 14. This CDR3 spans 19 amino acids. CDR3 nucleotide sequence: TGTGCCAGCAGCTTCACACCCGGGACTAGCGGGAGCGTGGGTAATGAGCAGTTCTTC. Its translation: CASSFTPGTSGSVGNEQFF.

The rearrangement joins TRBV6-2 or TRBV6-3 to TRBJ2-3; maybe TRBD2 (5 bases). The CDR3 runs 15 residues. Germline V gene data show CDR1 as MNHEY and CDR2 as SVGEGT. The V end lost 6 bases, the J end lost 2 bases, and 15 bases lay between the germline ends. The CDR3 region is CASSVGVYPTDTQYF. The DNA for the CDR3 is TGTGCCAGCAGCGTGGGAGTTTATCCCACAGATACGCAGTATTTT.

The chain links TRBV12-3 or TRBV12-4 to TRBJ2-2; 9 nucleotides align to TRBD2. The V segment lost 4 bases and the J segment 6 bases; nucleotides outside the gene matches: 6. The CDR3 runs to 15 residues. In DNA form, the CDR3 reads TGTGCCAGCAGTTCCCTGACTAGCGGAGCCGGGGAGCTGTTTTTT. It encodes CASSSLTSGAGELFF.

This clonotype was picked up a small number of times. The chain has TRBV19 and TRBJ2-2, with TRBD1 matching over 7 bases. Unmatched junction bases numbered 9, after V lost 5 bases and J lost 3 bases. The CDR3 sequence is 16 residues long. Germline V gene data show CDR1 as LNHDA and CDR2 as SQIVND (reference sequence). The CDR3 sequence: CASSDTGAVDTGELFF. In DNA form, the CDR3 reads TGTGCCAGTAGTGACACAGGGGCGGTAGACACCGGGGAGCTGTTTTTT.

The DNA of the CDR3 is TGCGCCAGCAGCTTGCCAGGGATGAGGGCTAATGAAAAACTGTTTTTT. This encodes CASSLPGMRANEKLFF. This chain links TRBV5-1 with TRBJ1-4; possible D gene TRBD1, 5 bases. From germline, CDR1 is SGHRS and CDR2 YFSETQ. CDR3 length: 16 residues. Trimming removed 1 base at V and 3 bases at J, with 13 bases between. Full variable domain (rest looked up from reference TRBV5-1 and TRBJ1-4): KAGVTQTPRYLIKTRGQQVTLSCSPISGHRSVSWYQQTPGQGLQFLFEYFSETQRNKGNFPGRFSGRQFSNSRSEMNVSTLELGDSALYLCASSLPGMRANEKLFFGSGTQLSVL.

This clonotype was counted between two and nine times. The V gene is TRBV3-1, the J gene TRBJ1-1; tentatively, D is TRBD1 (6 bases). Germline loops: CDR1 LGHDT, CDR2 YNNKEL (reference sequence). Trimming shortened V by 1 base and J by 1 base, and 16 bases separated the two germline ends. CDR3 size: 17 residues. CDR3 residues: CASSQGPWDTRNTEAFF. The CDR3 nucleotides are TGTGCCAGCAGCCAAGGACCCTGGGACACCCGGAACACTGAAGCTTTCTTT.

The gene calls are TRBV6-4 and TRBJ2-1, with 7 bases identical to TRBD2. CDR3 length equals 16 residues. V shed 8 bases and J 7 bases; nucleotides not matched to a gene: 17. Germline assignment: CDR1 MRHNA and CDR2 SNTAGT. The CDR3 DNA reads TGTGCCAGCTCCCCCTCTAGCGGAATGAGGGGTAATGAGCAGTTCTTC. Encoded protein: CASSPSSGMRGNEQFF.

This clonotype was picked up a small number of times. V gene TRBV20-1 combines with J gene TRBJ1-2; 9 bases match TRBD1. Germline CDR1 reads DFQATT; CDR2 reads SNEGSKA (reference sequence). The CDR3 runs 12 residues. V trimming: 4 bases; J trimming: 8 bases; junction bases outside the gene matches: 5. For the CDR3, the DNA is TGCAGTGCTACGGGACAGGGCCTGGGCTACACCTTC. Protein sequence: CSATGQGLGYTF.

Only a few counts were recorded for this clonotype. The chain combines TRBV7-2 with TRBJ2-1, with 7 nucleotides matching TRBD2. The CDR3 is 16 residues long. V lost 5 bases, J lost 4 bases, and 11 bases stayed unmatched. Germline V lookup: CDR1 SGHTA, CDR2 FQGNSA. The CDR3 reads CASSQPASGYYNEQFF. The CDR3, as DNA: TGTGCCAGCAGCCAGCCGGCTAGCGGCTATTACAATGAGCAGTTCTTC.

At least ten counts were recorded for this clonotype. The V gene is TRBV9, the J gene TRBJ2-1, with D perhaps matching TRBD2 (6 bases). Germline lookup yields CDR1 SGDLS and CDR2 YYNGEE. This CDR3 contains 16 residues. The V and J ends lost 4 bases and 8 bases respectively, with 22 bases between them. DNA of the CDR3: TGTGCCAGCAGCCCCAGGGAGGCTAGCTTTGACCATGAGCAGTTCTTC. Its translation is CASSPREASFDHEQFF.

This clonotype was seen a few times. The rearrangement uses TRBV6-5 and TRBJ2-7, with TRBD2 matching 13 bases. Germline V CDR1 and CDR2: MNHEY, SVGAGI. V lost 3 bases, J lost 3 bases, and 8 bases stayed unmatched. The CDR3 contains 17 residues. Here the CDR3 reads CASSYRPGLAGIYEQYF. In DNA, the CDR3 is TGTGCCAGCAGTTATCGACCGGGACTAGCGGGAATCTACGAGCAGTACTTC.

This clonotype was seen repeatedly, ten times or more. The chain employs TRBV6-5 and TRBJ2-7, with D uncertain. V was pared by 0 bases and J by 5 bases, with 11 bases between. Germline assignment: CDR1 MNHEY and CDR2 SVGAGI. The CDR3 extends over 14 amino acids. CDR3 sequence: CASSYSVEYHEQYF. The CDR3 DNA follows: TGTGCCAGCAGTTACTCGGTGGAGTATCACGAGCAGTACTTC.

This clonotype was detected only a few times. The genes are TRBV10-3 and TRBJ2-7, with 10 bases identical to TRBD2. Germline CDR1 ENHRY, CDR2 SYGVKD. V trimming: 8 bases; J trimming: 4 bases; junction bases outside the gene matches: 5. This CDR3 region has 13 residues. The CDR3, as DNA: TGTGCCATCGGGCCTAGCGGGAGATACGAGCAGTACTTC. This codes for CAIGPSGRYEQYF.